Listed below are T cell receptor beta chains from one sample, sequenced in a study of shared clonotypes between healthy human individuals. The assay was immunoSEQ multiplex PCR, and TCRdb's table has in-frame clones only and misses some. The table shows around 1 million clones, with around 80% occurring only once. Sequenced sample: memory CD4+ T cells sorted from blood. These receptors came from a man younger than 35 in good health. Each CDR3 is given without its conserved first and last residue. The order of the fields is J gene, clone size, V gene, CDR3 protein. Size is stated for part of the rows, as once, few or many counts, or as a class when the clone is expanded.

>TRBJ1-3|.|TRBV4-2
ASSQSRQMGNTIY
>TRBJ2-2|.|TRBV7-9
ASSFGSVAGELF
>TRBJ2-7|.|TRBV30
AWSPLRGRAGDEQY
>TRBJ2-5|.|TRBV5-1
ASSSAGEGTQY
>TRBJ2-3|.|TRBV7-9
ASSLTAGSTDTQY
>TRBJ1-5|.|TRBV6-1
ASSDGQGRSQPQH
>TRBJ1-2|.|TRBV18
ASSPPGGDRGYT
>TRBJ1-6|.|TRBV10-3
AISESSGRVGSPLH
>TRBJ1-5|.|TRBV5-8
ASSRTGAGKQPQH
>TRBJ2-2|.|TRBV5-1
ASSLEGGGNTGELF
>TRBJ2-1|.|TRBV15
ATSRGGSSYNEQF
>TRBJ2-1|.|TRBV18
ASSPRDEGEQF
>TRBJ1-5|.|TRBV6-1
ASSEGRPTGGQPQH
>TRBJ1-1|.|TRBV6-5
ASSGGTWSEAF
>TRBJ1-3|.|TRBV6-5
ASSYGGDGNTIY
>TRBJ2-1|.|TRBV1
TSSQVGGSSYNEQF
>TRBJ1-1|.|TRBV19
ASSIRMNTEAF
>TRBJ1-5|.|TRBV5-5
ASSPQPGNQPQH
>TRBJ2-5|.|TRBV5-1
ASSLSAGRETQY
>TRBJ1-3|.|TRBV7-9
ASSSGQPGNTIY
>TRBJ1-4|.|TRBV5-4
ASSPDRWATNEKLF
>TRBJ1-2|.|TRBV5-4
ASSKGQGEYGYT
>TRBJ1-6|.|TRBV11-2
ASRDGGNSPLH
>TRBJ1-1|.|TRBV4-3
ASSHGPGDTEAF
>TRBJ2-1|.|TRBV5-6
ASSLAGTEEQF
>TRBJ2-5|once|TRBV15
ATSRDRETQY
>TRBJ2-5|.|TRBV7-9
ASSLFGFGETQY
>TRBJ1-6|few|TRBV6-6
ASSSPGTAYSPLH
>TRBJ1-4|.|TRBV11-2
ASRSGETTGSEKLF
>TRBJ2-5|.|TRBV7-9
ASSLGDRDQETQY
>TRBJ2-1|once|TRBV10-3
AISDQREADYNEQF
>TRBJ2-7|.|TRBV7-9
ASSLDPGQGTYEQY
>TRBJ2-1|.|TRBV5-8
ASSFYLTSGSGNEQF
>TRBJ1-5|.|TRBV7-9
ASSLVAGTSQLNEQPQH
>TRBJ2-1|.|TRBV10-3
AIQGAGDENEQF
>TRBJ1-2|few|TRBV7-9
ASSLALGGLYGYT
>TRBJ2-1|.|TRBV30
AWSAWGQLKF
>TRBJ1-5|.|TRBV2
ASSDGGGTQPQH
>TRBJ2-7|few|TRBV6-5
ASSLNRGTYEQY
>TRBJ1-5|.|TRBV6-1
ASSEMVAGTGAPQH
>TRBJ2-7|few|TRBV2
ASSERDEQY
>TRBJ1-5|.|TRBV15
ATSRDGGRGRSNQPQH
>TRBJ2-1|.|TRBV5-1
ASSRTSGAGGMVNEQF
>TRBJ2-7|few|TRBV28
ASVGFSEQY
>TRBJ1-6|few|TRBV28
ASSLYLNSSPLH
>TRBJ2-1|once|TRBV30
AWRAGSYNEQF
>TRBJ1-1|.|TRBV7-9
ASSSQGGNTEAF
>TRBJ2-7|.|TRBV21-1
ASSNGDPAGEQY